These T cell receptor beta chains were read from a single sample in a study of shared clonotypes between healthy human individuals. Sequenced by immunoSEQ multiplex PCR; TCRdb stores in-frame clones only, minus some. This sample has over 2 million clones, with roughly 95% found just once. Sequencing was performed on naive CD8+ T cells sorted from blood. Receptors originate from a man between 18 and 29 years old in good health. Each CDR3 is given with its conserved first and last residue. A D gene is named only where the DNA matches it firmly. Only part of the rows carry a size: once, few, many, or a class if the clone is expanded.

>TRBV6-5|TRBD2|-|TRBJ2-1
CASSSGVAGGNEQFF
TGTGCCAGCAGTTCCGGGGTAGCGGGAGGCAATGAGCAGTTCTTC
>TRBV20-1|-|-|TRBJ2-1
CSANWAHEQFF
TGCAGTGCTAACTGGGCCCATGAGCAGTTCTTC
>TRBV4-3|TRBD1|few|TRBJ1-2
CASSPEPQGGIYGYTF
TGCGCCAGCAGCCCTGAACCCCAGGGGGGCATCTATGGCTACACCTTC
>TRBV9|-|-|TRBJ1-1
CASSVGLLLNTEAFF
TGTGCCAGCAGCGTAGGACTTCTTTTGAACACTGAAGCTTTCTTT
>TRBV6-6|TRBD1|-|TRBJ2-7
CASSYSRQGDYEQYF
TGTGCCAGCAGTTACTCCCGCCAGGGGGACTACGAGCAGTACTTC
>TRBV6-6|TRBD1|-|TRBJ1-4
CASSRTGPNEKLFF
TGTGCCAGCAGTCGGACAGGACCTAATGAAAAACTGTTTTTT
>TRBV6-1|-|once|TRBJ2-1
CASSELPGVGGNEQFF
TGTGCCAGCAGTGAACTCCCGGGGGTAGGGGGCAATGAGCAGTTCTTC
>TRBV6-6|-|-|TRBJ2-1
CASIPRRDPTNEQFF
TGTGCCAGCATCCCCCGCCGGGACCCCACCAATGAGCAGTTCTTC
>TRBV5-1|-|once|TRBJ2-3
CASSADGVTDTQYF
TGCGCCAGCAGCGCTGACGGGGTCACAGATACGCAGTATTTT
>TRBV4-1|-|-|TRBJ1-2
CASSQVGGSGYGYTF
TGCGCCAGCAGCCAAGTCGGGGGCTCGGGGTATGGCTACACCTTC
>TRBV11-2|TRBD1|-|TRBJ2-1
CASSLGTGGEQFF
TGTGCCAGCAGCTTAGGGACAGGCGGTGAGCAGTTCTTC
>TRBV11-1|TRBD1|-|TRBJ2-7
CASSAGTAYEQYF
TGTGCCAGCAGCGCCGGGACAGCCTACGAGCAGTACTTC
>TRBV7-6|-|-|TRBJ2-7
CASSRFGAGYEQYF
TGTGCCAGCAGCCGATTTGGTGCTGGCTACGAGCAGTACTTC
>TRBV6-6|-|-|TRBJ1-1
CASWDYEAFF
TGTGCCAGCTGGGATTACGAAGCTTTCTTT
>TRBV13|TRBD1|-|TRBJ1-2
CATTTGADYGYTF
TGTGCCACCACGACAGGGGCGGACTATGGCTACACCTTC
>TRBV9|-|-|TRBJ2-5
CASSDPAQETQYF
TGTGCCAGCAGCGACCCCGCACAAGAGACCCAGTACTTC
>TRBV5-1|-|few|TRBJ2-7
CASSLGGYEQYF
TGCGCCAGCAGCTTGGGAGGGTACGAGCAGTACTTC
>TRBV4-1|-|-|TRBJ1-4
CASSQGLLTNEKLFF
TGCGCCAGCAGCCAAGGGCTACTTACCAATGAAAAACTGTTTTTT
>TRBV4-3|-|-|TRBJ2-7
CASSQDSVPYEQYF
TGCGCCAGCAGCCAAGACTCGGTTCCCTACGAGCAGTACTTC
>TRBV25-1|-|-|TRBJ1-5
CASSEYTSAQPQHF
TGTGCCAGCAGTGAATATACCAGCGCTCAGCCCCAGCATTTT
>TRBV7-9|TRBD1|-|TRBJ1-2
CASSPTGAYGYTF
TGTGCCAGCAGCCCGACAGGGGCTTATGGCTACACCTTC
>TRBV7-9|TRBD2|-|TRBJ2-1
CASSLEGLAGYQGEQFF
TGTGCCAGCAGCTTAGAGGGGCTAGCGGGATATCAGGGTGAGCAGTTCTTC
>TRBV5-4|TRBD1|-|TRBJ1-2
CASSTRDRDPRHYGYTF
TGTGCCAGCAGCACTCGGGACAGGGACCCCCGGCACTATGGCTACACCTTC
>TRBV19|TRBD2|-|TRBJ2-1
CASSKETSGSWYNEQFF
TGTGCCAGTAGTAAAGAAACTAGCGGGAGTTGGTACAATGAGCAGTTCTTC
>TRBV9|-|-|TRBJ2-7
CASSADQGGRDEQYF
TGTGCCAGCAGCGCAGACCAGGGAGGTCGAGACGAGCAGTACTTC
>TRBV10-1|-|once|TRBJ2-7
CASSPSYLGEEQYF
TGCGCCAGCAGTCCTTCGTACCTTGGGGAAGAGCAGTACTTC
>TRBV4-3|-|-|TRBJ2-5
CASSPFNGAGETQYF
TGCGCCAGCAGCCCATTTAACGGGGCGGGAGAGACCCAGTACTTC
>TRBV5-8|-|once|TRBJ1-1
CASSLAWGTEAFF
TGTGCCAGCAGCTTGGCCTGGGGCACTGAAGCTTTCTTT
>TRBV2|-|-|TRBJ2-3
CAIHGAPTDTQYF
TGTGCCATCCACGGCGCCCCCACAGATACGCAGTATTTT
>TRBV13|TRBD2|-|TRBJ2-7
CASSLTLAGAYEQYF
TGTGCCAGCAGCTTAACCCTAGCGGGGGCCTACGAACAGTACTTC
>TRBV11-2|-|-|TRBJ2-3
CASSHPGANTQYF
TGTGCCAGCAGCCACCCTGGGGCGAATACGCAGTATTTT
>TRBV7-9|-|-|TRBJ2-1
CASSSSQGESYNEQFF
TGTGCCAGCAGCTCTTCTCAGGGAGAGTCCTACAATGAGCAGTTCTTC
>TRBV6-5|-|-|TRBJ2-7
CASSYRGTYEQYF
TGTGCCAGCAGTTACAGGGGGACCTACGAGCAGTACTTC
>TRBV13|-|-|TRBJ2-1
CASSPLGGNEQFF
TGTGCCAGCAGCCCTTTAGGCGGCAATGAGCAGTTCTTC
>TRBV14|-|-|TRBJ2-3
CASSQGFSRSTDTQYF
TGTGCCAGCAGCCAAGGGTTCAGCAGGTCCACAGATACGCAGTATTTT
>TRBV19|TRBD1|-|TRBJ2-7
CASSSPRDSYEQYF
TGTGCCAGTAGTAGCCCCCGGGACAGCTACGAGCAGTACTTC
>TRBV9|-|-|TRBJ2-1
CASSGTGTQNRGRIPYNEQFF
TGTGCCAGCAGCGGGACCGGGACTCAGAACCGTGGCCGGATTCCTTACAATGAGCAGTTCTTC
>TRBV6-5|-|-|TRBJ1-4
CASSYKDGTNEKLFF
TGTGCCAGCAGTTACAAGGACGGGACTAATGAAAAACTGTTTTTT
>TRBV7-6|-|few|TRBJ1-4
CASSLDPDGEKLFF
TGTGCCAGCAGCCTGGACCCCGATGGAGAAAAACTGTTTTTT
>TRBV5-4|-|-|TRBJ2-5
CASSTSPRGETQYF
TGTGCCAGCAGCACGTCACCGCGAGGGGAGACCCAGTACTTC
>TRBV7-8|TRBD2|-|TRBJ2-7
CASSAGTIEQYF
TGTGCCAGCAGCGCCGGGACTATAGAGCAGTACTTC
>TRBV19|-|-|TRBJ2-1
CASSRWSYNEQFF
TGTGCCAGTAGTAGGTGGTCCTACAATGAGCAGTTCTTC
>TRBV5-1|-|-|TRBJ2-7
CASSGDSNSYEQYF
TGCGCCAGCAGCGGCGACAGCAACTCCTACGAGCAGTACTTC
>TRBV11-3|TRBD2|-|TRBJ2-7
CASRLTSGRLPSYEQYF
TGTGCCAGCAGGTTGACTAGCGGGAGGCTCCCCTCCTACGAGCAGTACTTC
>TRBV27|TRBD2|-|TRBJ2-3
CASSLQVLAGETDTQYF
TGTGCCAGCAGTTTACAAGTTCTAGCGGGAGAAACAGATACGCAGTATTTT
>TRBV4-1|-|-|TRBJ2-1
CASSPTMNQQFF
TGCGCCAGCAGCCCTACTATGAATCAGCAGTTCTTC
>TRBV6-1|TRBD1|once|TRBJ1-5
CASSEWGTGGDQPQHF
TGTGCCAGCAGTGAATGGGGGACAGGGGGCGATCAGCCCCAGCATTTT
>TRBV4-1|-|-|TRBJ1-5
CASSLWGGQPQHF
TGCGCCAGCAGCCTTTGGGGAGGTCAGCCCCAGCATTTT
>TRBV15|-|-|TRBJ1-5
CATSRDRHANQPQHF
TGTGCCACCAGCAGAGATCGGCATGCGAATCAGCCCCAGCATTTT
>TRBV9|-|-|TRBJ2-7
CASSVAVGSYEQYF
TGTGCCAGCAGCGTAGCGGTCGGCTCCTACGAGCAGTACTTC
>TRBV27|-|-|TRBJ2-3
CASSLPKTDTQYF
TGTGCCAGCAGTTTACCCAAAACAGATACGCAGTATTTT
>TRBV27|-|-|TRBJ1-1
CASSFPGQEAFF
TGTGCCAGCAGTTTCCCAGGACAGGAAGCTTTCTTT
>TRBV28|TRBD1|-|TRBJ1-2
CASSAPHSGQGIYGYTF
TGTGCCAGCAGTGCCCCGCACTCCGGACAGGGTATCTATGGCTACACCTTC
>TRBV13|-|-|TRBJ2-7
CASSFVARRDEQYF
TGTGCCAGCAGCTTCGTAGCCCGCCGCGACGAGCAGTACTTC
>TRBV7-9|-|-|TRBJ1-4
CASSASGAGENEKLFF
TGTGCCAGCAGCGCCTCAGGGGCGGGGGAGAATGAAAAACTGTTTTTT
>TRBV2|TRBD2|-|TRBJ2-3
CASSLAVGTDTQYF
TGTGCCAGCAGTCTAGCGGTGGGGACAGATACGCAGTATTTT
>TRBV4-1|TRBD1|-|TRBJ2-7
CASSQYTGGEAYEQYF
TGCGCCAGCAGCCAGTATACAGGGGGCGAAGCCTACGAGCAGTACTTC
>TRBV9|TRBD1|-|TRBJ2-1
CASSSHRGGSYNEQFF
TGTGCCAGCAGCTCCCACAGGGGTGGTTCCTACAATGAGCAGTTCTTC
>TRBV7-9|TRBD2|-|TRBJ2-3
CASATPLAGYFADTQYF
TGTGCCAGCGCCACCCCCCTAGCGGGGTATTTCGCAGATACGCAGTATTTT
>TRBV5-1|TRBD1|-|TRBJ2-3
CASSLNGQASTDTQYF
TGCGCCAGCAGCCTTAACGGACAGGCTAGCACAGATACGCAGTATTTT